This T cell receptor beta chain comes out of a study of cytomegalovirus exposure and HLA in healthy donors. Study-level findings and limits: For TCR beta chains, V- and J-gene trimming was later linked to a missense DCLRE1C variant. About 87% or about 30% of the time was how often most TCR beta V segments were productive, according to an earlier analysis. Clonal expansion, a later analysis showed, was greater in HLA-associated TCR beta chains than in equally common others. Later on, an analysis found that several of the most significant clusters appeared to be linked to common viral pathogens, which included parvovirus B19.

13 Jbeta primers and 60 Vbeta primers were used for the PCR. Profiling relied on immunoSEQ multiplex PCR, and the TCRdb table lists in-frame clones only, not all of them. Of approximately 100,000 clones listed, 70% to 80% are singletons. The length of the CDR3 is 16 residues. V gave up 0 bases and J gave up 5 bases, with 17 bases separating them. Germline V CDR1 and CDR2: MNHEY, SMNVEV (reference sequence). Comment on this clone: Its antigen is as yet unknown.

The V call is TRBV27, the J call TRBJ2-7, with TRBD1 as a possible D gene (6 bases). Material for sequencing was PBMCs. This clonotype was sampled from a female donor in good health and CMV-seronegative. The CDR3 region has the DNA TGTGCCAGCAGTTTATCGCCCCGGTACAGGGCCCACGAGCAGTACTTC. Translation: CASSLSPRYRAHEQYF.